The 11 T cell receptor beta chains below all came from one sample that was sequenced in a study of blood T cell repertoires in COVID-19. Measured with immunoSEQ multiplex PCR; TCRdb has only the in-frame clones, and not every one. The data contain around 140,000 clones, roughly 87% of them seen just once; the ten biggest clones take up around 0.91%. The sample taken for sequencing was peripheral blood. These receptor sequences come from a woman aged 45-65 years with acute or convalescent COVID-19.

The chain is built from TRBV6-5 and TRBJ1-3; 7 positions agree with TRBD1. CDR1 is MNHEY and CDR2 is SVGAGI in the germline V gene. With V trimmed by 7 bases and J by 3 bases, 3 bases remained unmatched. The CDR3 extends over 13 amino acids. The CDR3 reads CASIPGGGNTIYF. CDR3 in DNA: TGTGCCAGCATCCCAGGGGGTGGAAACACCATATATTTT.

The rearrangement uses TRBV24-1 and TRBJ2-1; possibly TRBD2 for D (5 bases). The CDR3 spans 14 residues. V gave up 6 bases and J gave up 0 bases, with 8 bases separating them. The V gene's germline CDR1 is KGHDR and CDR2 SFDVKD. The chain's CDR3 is CATSRGNSYNEQFF. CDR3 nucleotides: TGTGCCACCAGTCGGGGAAACTCCTACAATGAGCAGTTCTTC.

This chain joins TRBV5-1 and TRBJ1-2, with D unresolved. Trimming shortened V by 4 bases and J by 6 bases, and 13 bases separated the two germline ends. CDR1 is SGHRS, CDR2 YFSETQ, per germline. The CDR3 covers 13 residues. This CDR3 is CASSLGGWDGYTF. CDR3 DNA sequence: TGCGCCAGCAGCCTCGGAGGGTGGGATGGCTACACCTTC.

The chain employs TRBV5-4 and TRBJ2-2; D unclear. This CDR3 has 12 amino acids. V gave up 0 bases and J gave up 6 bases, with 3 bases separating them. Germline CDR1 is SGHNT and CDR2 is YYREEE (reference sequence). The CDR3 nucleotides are TGTGCCAGCAGCTTGGCGGCCGGGGAGCTGTTTTTT. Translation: CASSLAAGELFF. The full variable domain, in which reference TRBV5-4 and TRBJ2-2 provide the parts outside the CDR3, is ETGVTQSPTHLIKTRGQQVTLRCSSQSGHNTVSWYQQALGQGPQFIFQYYREEENGRGNFPPRFSGLQFPNYSSELNVNALELDDSALYLCASSLAAGELFFGEGSRLTVL.

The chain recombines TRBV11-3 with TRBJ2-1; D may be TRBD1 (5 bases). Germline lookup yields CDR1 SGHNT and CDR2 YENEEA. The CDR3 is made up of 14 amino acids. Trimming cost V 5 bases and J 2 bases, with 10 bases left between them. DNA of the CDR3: TGTGCCAGCAGCCAGACAGAGCCCTACAATGAGCAGTTCTTC. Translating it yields CASSQTEPYNEQFF.

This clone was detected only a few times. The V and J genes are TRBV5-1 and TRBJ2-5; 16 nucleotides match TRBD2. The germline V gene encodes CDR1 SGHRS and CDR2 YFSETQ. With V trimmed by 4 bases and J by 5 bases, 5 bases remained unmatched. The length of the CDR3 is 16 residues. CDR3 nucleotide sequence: TGCGCCAGCAGCCAGGGACTAGCGGGAGGGCGGGAGACCCAGTACTTC. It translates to CASSQGLAGGRETQYF.

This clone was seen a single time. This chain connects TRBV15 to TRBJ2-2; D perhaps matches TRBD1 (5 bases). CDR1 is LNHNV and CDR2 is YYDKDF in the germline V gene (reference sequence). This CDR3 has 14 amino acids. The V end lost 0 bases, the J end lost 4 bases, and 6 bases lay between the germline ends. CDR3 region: CATSRDQGTGELFF. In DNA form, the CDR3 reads TGTGCCACCAGCAGAGATCAGGGCACCGGGGAGCTGTTTTTT.

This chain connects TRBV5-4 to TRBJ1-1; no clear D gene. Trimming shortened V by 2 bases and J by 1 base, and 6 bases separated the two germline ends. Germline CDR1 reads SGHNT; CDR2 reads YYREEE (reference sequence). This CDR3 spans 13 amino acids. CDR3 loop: CASSLRQNTEAFF. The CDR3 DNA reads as TGTGCCAGCAGCTTAAGACAGAACACTGAAGCTTTCTTT.

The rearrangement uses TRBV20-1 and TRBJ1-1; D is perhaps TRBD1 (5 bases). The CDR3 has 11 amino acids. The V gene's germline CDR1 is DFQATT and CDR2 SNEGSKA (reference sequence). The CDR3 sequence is CRSGAGTEAFF. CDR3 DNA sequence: TGCAGGAGCGGGGCTGGAACTGAAGCTTTCTTT.

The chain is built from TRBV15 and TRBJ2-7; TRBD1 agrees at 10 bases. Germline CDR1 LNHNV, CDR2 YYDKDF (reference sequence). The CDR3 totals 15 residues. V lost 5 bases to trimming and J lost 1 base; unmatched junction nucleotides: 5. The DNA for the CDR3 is TGTGCCACCAGCCGGGAGGGACAGGGGTCCTACGAGCAGTACTTC. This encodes CATSREGQGSYEQYF. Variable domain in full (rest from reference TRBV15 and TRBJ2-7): DAMVIQNPRYQVTQFGKPVTLSCSQTLNHNVMYWYQQKSSQAPKLLFHYYDKDFNNEADTPDNFQSRRPNTSFCFLDIRSPGLGDTAMYLCATSREGQGSYEQYFGPGTRLTVT.

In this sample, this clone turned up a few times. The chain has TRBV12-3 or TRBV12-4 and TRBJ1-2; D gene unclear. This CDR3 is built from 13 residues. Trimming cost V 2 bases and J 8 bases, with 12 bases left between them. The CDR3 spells CASSLLIERGYTF. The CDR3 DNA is TGTGCCAGCAGTTTATTAATCGAGAGGGGCTACACCTTC.